This TCR beta chain was profiled in a study of CD8+ T cells in alopecia areata. Study in general: Treated patients swallowed 5 to 10 mg of oral tofacitinib twice daily.

The sequencing template was cDNA reverse transcribed from extracted RNA. Clones were sequenced by immunoSEQ multiplex PCR, and TCRdb holds only the in-frame ones, with some missing. The table lists around 190,000 clones, 60% of them singletons, with over 1% in the top ten. Study-wide results and limits: While tofacitinib was given, many expanded lesional clones persisted in scalp and blood.

Described treatment: oral pan-JAK inhibitor, 5-10 mg twice daily. CD4+ and CD8+ T cells were sorted from PBMCs. Germline values: CDR1 SNHLY, CDR2 FYNNEI. V trimming: 5 bases; J trimming: 5 bases; junction bases outside the gene matches: 3. The CDR3 sequence is 14 residues long. Turning to this clone: Its matching antigen is unknown.

The clonotype originates from a human donor with alopecia areata. This sample comprised CD4+ T cells sorted from blood, obtained at week 24, from a patient treated with tofacitinib. The chain uses TRBV2 and TRBJ2-5; 12 positions match TRBD2. The CDR3 nucleotides read TGTGCCAGCAGTCTAGCGGGGGGGCGGGAGACCCAGTACTTC. This gives the protein CASSLAGGRETQYF.